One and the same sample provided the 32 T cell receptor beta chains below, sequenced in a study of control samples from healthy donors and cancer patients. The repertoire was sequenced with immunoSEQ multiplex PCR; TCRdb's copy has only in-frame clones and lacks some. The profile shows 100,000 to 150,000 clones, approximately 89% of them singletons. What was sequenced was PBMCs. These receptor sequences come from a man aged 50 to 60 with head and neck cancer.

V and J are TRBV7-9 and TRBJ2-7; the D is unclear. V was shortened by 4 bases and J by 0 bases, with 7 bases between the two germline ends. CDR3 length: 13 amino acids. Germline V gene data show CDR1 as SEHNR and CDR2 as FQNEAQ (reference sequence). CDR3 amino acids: CASSSVSSYEQYF. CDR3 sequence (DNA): TGTGCCAGCAGCTCCGTTAGCTCCTACGAGCAGTACTTC.

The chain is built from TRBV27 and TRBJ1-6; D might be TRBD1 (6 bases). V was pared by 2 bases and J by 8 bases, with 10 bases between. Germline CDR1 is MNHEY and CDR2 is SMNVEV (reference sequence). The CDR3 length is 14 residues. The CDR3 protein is CASSLRDTYSPLHF. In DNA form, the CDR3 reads TGTGCCAGCAGTTTAAGGGACACCTATTCACCCCTCCACTTT.

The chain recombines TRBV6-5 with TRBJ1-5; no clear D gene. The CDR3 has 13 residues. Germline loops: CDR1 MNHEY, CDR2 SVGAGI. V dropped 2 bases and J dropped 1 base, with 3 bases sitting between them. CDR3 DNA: TGTGCCAGCAGTTACGGGAGCAATCAGCCCCAGCATTTT. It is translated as CASSYGSNQPQHF.

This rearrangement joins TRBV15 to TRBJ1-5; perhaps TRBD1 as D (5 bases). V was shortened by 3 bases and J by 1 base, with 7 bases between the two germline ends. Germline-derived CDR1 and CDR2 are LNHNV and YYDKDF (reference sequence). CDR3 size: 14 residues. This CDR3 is CATSRQGSNQPQHF. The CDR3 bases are TGTGCCACCAGCAGGCAGGGAAGCAATCAGCCCCAGCATTTT.

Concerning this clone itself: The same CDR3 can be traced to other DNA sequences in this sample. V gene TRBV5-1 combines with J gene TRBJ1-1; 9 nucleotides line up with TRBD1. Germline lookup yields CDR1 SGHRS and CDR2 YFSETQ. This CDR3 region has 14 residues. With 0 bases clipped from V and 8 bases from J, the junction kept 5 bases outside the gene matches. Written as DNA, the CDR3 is TGCGCCAGCAGCTTGGGTCGGGGGACAGGGGAAGCTTTCTTT. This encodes CASSLGRGTGEAFF.

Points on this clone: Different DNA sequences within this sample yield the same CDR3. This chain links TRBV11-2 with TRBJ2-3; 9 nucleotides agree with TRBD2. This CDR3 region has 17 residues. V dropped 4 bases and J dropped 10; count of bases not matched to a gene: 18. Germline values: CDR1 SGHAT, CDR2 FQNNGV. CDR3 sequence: CASSYQPLAGGAGAQYF. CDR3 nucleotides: TGTGCCAGCAGCTACCAACCTCTCGCGGGGGGGGCCGGGGCGCAGTATTTT.

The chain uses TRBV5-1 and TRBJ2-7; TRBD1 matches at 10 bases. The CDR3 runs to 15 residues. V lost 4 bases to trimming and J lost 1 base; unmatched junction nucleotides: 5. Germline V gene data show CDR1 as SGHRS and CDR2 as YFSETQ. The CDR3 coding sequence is TGCGCCAGCAGCAACCGGGACAGGGGATCCTACGAGCAGTACTTC. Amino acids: CASSNRDRGSYEQYF.

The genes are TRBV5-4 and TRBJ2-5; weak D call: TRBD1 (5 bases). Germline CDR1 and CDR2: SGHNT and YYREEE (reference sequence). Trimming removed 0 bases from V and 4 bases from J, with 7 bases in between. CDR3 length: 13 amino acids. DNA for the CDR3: TGTGCCAGCAGCTTGGCTAGGGGAGAGACCCAGTACTTC. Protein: CASSLARGETQYF.

DNA for the CDR3: TGTGCCAGTAGTATAGGCACTAGCGGGGCCCACACAGATACGCAGTATTTT. Its protein is CASSIGTSGAHTDTQYF. This chain links TRBV19 with TRBJ2-3; 10 bases fit TRBD2. The CDR3 runs 17 residues. V shed 1 base and J 2 bases; nucleotides not matched to a gene: 6. Germline V gene sequence: CDR1 LNHDA, CDR2 SQIVND (reference sequence).

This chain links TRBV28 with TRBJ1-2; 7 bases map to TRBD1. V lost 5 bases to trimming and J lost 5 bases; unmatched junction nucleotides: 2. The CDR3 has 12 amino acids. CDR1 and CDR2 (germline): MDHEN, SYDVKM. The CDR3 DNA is TGTGCCAGCAGTCAACAGGGGTATGGCTACACCTTC. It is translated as CASSQQGYGYTF.

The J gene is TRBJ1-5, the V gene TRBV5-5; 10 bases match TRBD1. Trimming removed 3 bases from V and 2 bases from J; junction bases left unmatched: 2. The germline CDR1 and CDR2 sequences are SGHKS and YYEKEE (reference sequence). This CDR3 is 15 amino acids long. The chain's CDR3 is CASSSGTGGNQPQHF. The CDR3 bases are TGTGCCAGCAGCTCCGGGACAGGGGGCAATCAGCCCCAGCATTTT.

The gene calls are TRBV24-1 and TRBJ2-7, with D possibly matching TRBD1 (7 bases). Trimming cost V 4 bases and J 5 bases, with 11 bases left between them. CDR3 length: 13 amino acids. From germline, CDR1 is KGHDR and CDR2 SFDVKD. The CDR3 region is CATSESGGNEQYF. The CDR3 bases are TGTGCCACCAGTGAGTCAGGGGGGAACGAGCAGTACTTC.

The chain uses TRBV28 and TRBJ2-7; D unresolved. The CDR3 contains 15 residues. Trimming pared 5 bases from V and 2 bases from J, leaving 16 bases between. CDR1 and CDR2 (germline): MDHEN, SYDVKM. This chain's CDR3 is CASSARPYSTYEQYF. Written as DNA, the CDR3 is TGTGCCAGCAGTGCGCGACCCTACTCCACCTACGAGCAGTACTTC.

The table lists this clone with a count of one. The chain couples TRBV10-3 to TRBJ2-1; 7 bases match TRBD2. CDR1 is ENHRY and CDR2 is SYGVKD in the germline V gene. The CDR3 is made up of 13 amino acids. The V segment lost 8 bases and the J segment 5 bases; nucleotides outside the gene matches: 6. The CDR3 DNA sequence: TGTGCCATCTCGGAGCTAGCGGACAATGAGCAGTTCTTC. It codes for CAISELADNEQFF.

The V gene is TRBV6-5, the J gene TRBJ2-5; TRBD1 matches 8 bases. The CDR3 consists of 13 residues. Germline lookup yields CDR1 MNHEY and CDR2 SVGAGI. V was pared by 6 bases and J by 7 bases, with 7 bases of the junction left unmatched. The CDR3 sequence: CASRKTGVGTQYF. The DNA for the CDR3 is TGTGCCAGCAGGAAGACAGGGGTAGGGACCCAGTACTTC.

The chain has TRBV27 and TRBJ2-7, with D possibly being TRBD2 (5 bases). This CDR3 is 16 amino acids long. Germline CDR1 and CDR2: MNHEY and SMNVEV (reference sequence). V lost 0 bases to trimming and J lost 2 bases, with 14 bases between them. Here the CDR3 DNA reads TGTGCCAGCAGTTTATCTGCGGACTCTGTTCCCTACGAGCAGTACTTC. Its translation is CASSLSADSVPYEQYF.

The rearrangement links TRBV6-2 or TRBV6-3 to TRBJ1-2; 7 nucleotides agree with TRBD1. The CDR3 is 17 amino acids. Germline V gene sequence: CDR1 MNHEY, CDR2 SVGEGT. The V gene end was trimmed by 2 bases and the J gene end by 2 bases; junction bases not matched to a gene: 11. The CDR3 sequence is CASSYKLGQGQNYGYTF. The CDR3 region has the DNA TGTGCCAGCAGTTACAAGCTTGGCCAGGGACAGAACTATGGCTACACCTTC.

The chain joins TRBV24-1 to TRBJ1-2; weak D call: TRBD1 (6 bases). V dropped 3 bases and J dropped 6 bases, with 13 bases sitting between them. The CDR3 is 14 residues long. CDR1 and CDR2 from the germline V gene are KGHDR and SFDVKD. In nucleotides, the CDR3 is TGTGCCACCAGTGATCAACAGGGTATAGATGGCTACACCTTC. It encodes CATSDQQGIDGYTF.

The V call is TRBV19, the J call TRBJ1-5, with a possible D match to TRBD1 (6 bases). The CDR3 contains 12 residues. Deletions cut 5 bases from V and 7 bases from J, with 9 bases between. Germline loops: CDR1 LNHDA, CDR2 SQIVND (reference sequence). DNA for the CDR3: TGTGCCAGTAGTGAGGGGGGGCAGCCCCAGCATTTT. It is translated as CASSEGGQPQHF.

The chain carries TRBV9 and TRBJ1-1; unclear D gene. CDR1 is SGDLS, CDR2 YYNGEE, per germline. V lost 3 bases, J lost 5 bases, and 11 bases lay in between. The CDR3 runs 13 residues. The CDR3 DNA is TGTGCCAGCAGCGATAGTGCTCAGACTGAAGCTTTCTTT. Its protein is CASSDSAQTEAFF.

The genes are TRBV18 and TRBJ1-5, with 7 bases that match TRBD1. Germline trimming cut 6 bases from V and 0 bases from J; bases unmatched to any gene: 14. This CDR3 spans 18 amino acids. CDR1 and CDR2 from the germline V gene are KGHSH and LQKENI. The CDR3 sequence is CASSQTATGRDSNQPQHF. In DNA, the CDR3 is TGTGCCAGCTCTCAAACAGCGACAGGGAGAGATAGCAATCAGCCCCAGCATTTT.

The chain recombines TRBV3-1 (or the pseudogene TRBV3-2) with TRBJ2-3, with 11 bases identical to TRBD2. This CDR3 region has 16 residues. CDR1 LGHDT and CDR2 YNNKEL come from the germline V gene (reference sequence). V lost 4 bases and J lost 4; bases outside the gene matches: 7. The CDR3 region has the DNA TGTGCCAGCAGCCGCTTAGCGGGAGGGGTCGCAGATACGCAGTATTTT. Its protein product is CASSRLAGGVADTQYF.

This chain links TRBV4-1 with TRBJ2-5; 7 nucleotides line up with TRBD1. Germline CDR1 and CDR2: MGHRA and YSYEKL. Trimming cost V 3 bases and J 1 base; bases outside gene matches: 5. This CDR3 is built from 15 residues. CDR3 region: CASSHPDRVQETQYF. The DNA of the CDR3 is TGCGCCAGCAGCCATCCCGACAGGGTCCAAGAGACCCAGTACTTC.

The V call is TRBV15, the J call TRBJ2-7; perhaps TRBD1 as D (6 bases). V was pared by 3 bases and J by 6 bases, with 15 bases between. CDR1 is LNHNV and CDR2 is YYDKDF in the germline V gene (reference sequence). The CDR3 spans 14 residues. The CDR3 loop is CATSRDSGTLEQYF. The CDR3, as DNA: TGTGCCACCAGCAGGGACTCCGGGACACTCGAGCAGTACTTC.

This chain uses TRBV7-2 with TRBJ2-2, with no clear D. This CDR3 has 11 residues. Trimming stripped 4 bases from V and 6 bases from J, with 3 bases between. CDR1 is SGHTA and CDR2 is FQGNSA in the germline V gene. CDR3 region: CASSYAGELFF. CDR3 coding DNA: TGTGCCAGCAGCTATGCCGGGGAGCTGTTTTTT. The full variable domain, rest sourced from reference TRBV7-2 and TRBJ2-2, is GAGVSQSPSNKVTEKGKDVELRCDPISGHTALYWYRQSLGQGLEFLIYFQGNSAPDKSGLPSDRFSAERTGGSVSTLTIQRTQQEDSAVYLCASSYAGELFFGEGSRLTVL.

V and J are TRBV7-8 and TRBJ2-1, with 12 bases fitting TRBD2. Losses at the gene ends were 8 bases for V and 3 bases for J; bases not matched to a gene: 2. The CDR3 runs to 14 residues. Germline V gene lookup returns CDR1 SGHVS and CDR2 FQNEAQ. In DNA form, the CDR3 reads TGTGCCAGCGTACTAGCGGGGGGCTACAATGAGCAGTTCTTC. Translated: CASVLAGGYNEQFF.

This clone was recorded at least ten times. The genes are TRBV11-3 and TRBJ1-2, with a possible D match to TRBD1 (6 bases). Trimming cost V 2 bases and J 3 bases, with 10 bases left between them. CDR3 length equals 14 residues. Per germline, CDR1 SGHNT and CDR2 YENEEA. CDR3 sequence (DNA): TGTGCCAGCAGCTTATGGGGGCGTCACTATGGCTACACCTTC. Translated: CASSLWGRHYGYTF. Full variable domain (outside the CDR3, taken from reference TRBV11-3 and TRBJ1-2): EAGVVQSPRYKIIEKKQPVAFWCNPISGHNTLYWYLQNLGQGPELLIRYENEEAVDDSQLPKDRFSAERLKGVDSTLKIQPAELGDSAVYLCASSLWGRHYGYTFGSGTRLTVV.

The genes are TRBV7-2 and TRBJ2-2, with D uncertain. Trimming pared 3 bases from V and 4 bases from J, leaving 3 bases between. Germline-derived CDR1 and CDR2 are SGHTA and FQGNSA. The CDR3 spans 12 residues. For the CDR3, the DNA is TGTGCCAGCAGCTTTCTCACCGGGGAGCTGTTTTTT. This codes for CASSFLTGELFF.

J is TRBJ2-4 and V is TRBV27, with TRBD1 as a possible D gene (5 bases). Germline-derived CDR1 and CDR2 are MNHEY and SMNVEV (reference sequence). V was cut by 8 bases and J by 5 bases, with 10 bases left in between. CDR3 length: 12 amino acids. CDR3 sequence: CASQGMENIQYF. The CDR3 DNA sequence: TGTGCCAGCCAGGGTATGGAAAACATTCAGTACTTC.

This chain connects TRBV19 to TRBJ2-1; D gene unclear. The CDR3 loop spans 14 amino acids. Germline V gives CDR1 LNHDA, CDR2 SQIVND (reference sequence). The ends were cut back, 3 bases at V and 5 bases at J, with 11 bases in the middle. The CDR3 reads CASSIGYRNNEQFF. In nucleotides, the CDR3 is TGTGCCAGTAGTATTGGATACCGCAACAATGAGCAGTTCTTC.

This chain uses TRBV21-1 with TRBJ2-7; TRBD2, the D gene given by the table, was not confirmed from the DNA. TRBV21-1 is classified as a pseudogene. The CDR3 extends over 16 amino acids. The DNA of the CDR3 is TGTGCCAGCACCTTTTTCGTGGCTAGCGAGACCTACGAGCAGTACTTC. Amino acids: CASTFFVASETYEQYF.

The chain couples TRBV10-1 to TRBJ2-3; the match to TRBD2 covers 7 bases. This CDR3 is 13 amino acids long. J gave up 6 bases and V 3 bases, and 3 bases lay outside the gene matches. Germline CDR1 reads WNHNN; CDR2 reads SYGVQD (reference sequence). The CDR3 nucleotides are TGCGCCAGCAGTGACTACGGGGGGGATACGCAGTATTTT. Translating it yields CASSDYGGDTQYF.